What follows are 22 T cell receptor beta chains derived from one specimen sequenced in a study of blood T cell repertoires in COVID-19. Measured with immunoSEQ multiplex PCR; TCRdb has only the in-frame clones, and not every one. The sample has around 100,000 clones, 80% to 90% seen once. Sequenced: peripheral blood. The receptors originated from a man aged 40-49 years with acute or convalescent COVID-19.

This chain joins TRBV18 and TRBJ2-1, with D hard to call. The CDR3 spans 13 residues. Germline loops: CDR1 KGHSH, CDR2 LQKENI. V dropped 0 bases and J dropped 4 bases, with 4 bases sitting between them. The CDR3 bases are TGTGCCAGCTCACCACCCTTATACAATGAGCAGTTCTTC. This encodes CASSPPLYNEQFF.

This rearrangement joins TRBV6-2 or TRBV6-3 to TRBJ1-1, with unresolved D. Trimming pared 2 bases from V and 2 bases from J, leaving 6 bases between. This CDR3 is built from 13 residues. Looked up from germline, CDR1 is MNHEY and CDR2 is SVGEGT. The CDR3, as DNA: TGTGCCAGCAGTTACCGGGTAAACACTGAAGCTTTCTTT. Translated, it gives CASSYRVNTEAFF.

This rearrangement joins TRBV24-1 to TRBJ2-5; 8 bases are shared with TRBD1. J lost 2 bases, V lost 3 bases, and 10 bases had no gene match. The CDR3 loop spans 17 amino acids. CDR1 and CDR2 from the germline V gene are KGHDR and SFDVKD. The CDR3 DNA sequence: TGTGCCACCAGTGATCCTGGGACAGGACGGGTACAAGAGACCCAGTACTTC. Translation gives CATSDPGTGRVQETQYF.

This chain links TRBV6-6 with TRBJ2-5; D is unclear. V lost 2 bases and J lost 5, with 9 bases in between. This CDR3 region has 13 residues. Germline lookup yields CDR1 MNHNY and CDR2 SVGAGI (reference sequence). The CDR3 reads CASSYQVGETQYF. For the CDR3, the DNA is TGTGCCAGCAGTTACCAGGTTGGGGAGACCCAGTACTTC.

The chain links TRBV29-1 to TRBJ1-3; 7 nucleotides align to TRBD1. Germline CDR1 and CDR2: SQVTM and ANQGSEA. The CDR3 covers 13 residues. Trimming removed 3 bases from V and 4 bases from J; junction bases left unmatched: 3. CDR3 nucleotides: TGCAGCGTTGATATGACAGGGGGAAACACCATATATTTT. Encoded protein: CSVDMTGGNTIYF.

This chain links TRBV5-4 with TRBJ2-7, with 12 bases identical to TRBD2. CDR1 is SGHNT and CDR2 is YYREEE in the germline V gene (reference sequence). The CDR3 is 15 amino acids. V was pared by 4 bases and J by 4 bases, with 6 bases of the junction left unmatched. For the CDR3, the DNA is TGTGCCAGCAGCCGATCTAGCGGGAGGGGGTACGAGCAGTACTTC. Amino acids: CASSRSSGRGYEQYF. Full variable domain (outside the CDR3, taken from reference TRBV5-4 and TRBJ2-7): ETGVTQSPTHLIKTRGQQVTLRCSSQSGHNTVSWYQQALGQGPQFIFQYYREEENGRGNFPPRFSGLQFPNYSSELNVNALELDDSALYLCASSRSSGRGYEQYFGPGTRLTVT.

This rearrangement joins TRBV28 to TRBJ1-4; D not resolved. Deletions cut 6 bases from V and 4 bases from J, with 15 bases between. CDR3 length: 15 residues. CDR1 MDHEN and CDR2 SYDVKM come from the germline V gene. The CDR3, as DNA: TGTGCCAGCAGCCCTACTGGAGCCGTTAATGAAAAACTGTTTTTT. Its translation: CASSPTGAVNEKLFF.

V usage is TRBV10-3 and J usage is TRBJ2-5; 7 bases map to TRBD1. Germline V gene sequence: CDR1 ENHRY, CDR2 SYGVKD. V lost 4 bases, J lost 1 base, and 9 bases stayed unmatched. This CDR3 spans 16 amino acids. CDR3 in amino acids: CAISGGPGQIQETQYF. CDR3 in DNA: TGTGCCATCAGTGGTGGCCCGGGACAGATCCAAGAGACCCAGTACTTC.

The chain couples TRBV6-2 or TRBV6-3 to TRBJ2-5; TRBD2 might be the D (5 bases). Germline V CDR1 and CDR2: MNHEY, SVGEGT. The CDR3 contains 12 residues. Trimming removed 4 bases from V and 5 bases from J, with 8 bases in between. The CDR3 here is CASSSRRETQYF. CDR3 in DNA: TGTGCCAGCAGTTCCCGGAGGGAGACCCAGTACTTC.

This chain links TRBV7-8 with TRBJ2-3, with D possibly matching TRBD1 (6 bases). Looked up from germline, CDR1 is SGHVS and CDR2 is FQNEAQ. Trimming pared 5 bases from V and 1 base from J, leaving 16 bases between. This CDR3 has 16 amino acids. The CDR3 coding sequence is TGTGCCAGCAGCCTCCGGGACACCCGGGGCACAGATACGCAGTATTTT. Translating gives CASSLRDTRGTDTQYF.

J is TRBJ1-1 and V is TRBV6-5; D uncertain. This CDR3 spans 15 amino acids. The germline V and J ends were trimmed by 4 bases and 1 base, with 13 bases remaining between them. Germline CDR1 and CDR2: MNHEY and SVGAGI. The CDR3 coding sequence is TGTGCCAGCAGTTCCCTTCCCCAGGCGAACACTGAAGCTTTCTTT. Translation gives CASSSLPQANTEAFF.

CDR3 nucleotides: TGTGCCAGTAAAAATTGGAGTCGGGAAAGAGGCTACACCTTC. It encodes CASKNWSRERGYTF. The chain has TRBV19 and TRBJ1-2, with D uncertain. This CDR3 is built from 14 residues. Trimming stripped 7 bases from V and 8 bases from J, with 20 bases between. Germline V lookup: CDR1 LNHDA, CDR2 SQIVND (reference sequence).

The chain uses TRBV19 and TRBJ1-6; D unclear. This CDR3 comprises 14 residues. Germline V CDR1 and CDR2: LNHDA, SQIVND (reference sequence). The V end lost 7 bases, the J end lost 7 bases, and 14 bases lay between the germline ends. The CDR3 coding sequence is TGTGCCAGTAACTGGGCCGGAAGGAATTCACCCCTCCACTTT. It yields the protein CASNWAGRNSPLHF.

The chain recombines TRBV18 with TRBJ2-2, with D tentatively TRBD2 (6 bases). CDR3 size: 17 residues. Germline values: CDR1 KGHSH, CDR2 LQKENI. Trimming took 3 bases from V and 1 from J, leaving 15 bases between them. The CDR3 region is CASSPVSGTLNTGELFF. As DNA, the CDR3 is TGTGCCAGCTCACCGGTCTCCGGGACTCTGAACACCGGGGAGCTGTTTTTT.

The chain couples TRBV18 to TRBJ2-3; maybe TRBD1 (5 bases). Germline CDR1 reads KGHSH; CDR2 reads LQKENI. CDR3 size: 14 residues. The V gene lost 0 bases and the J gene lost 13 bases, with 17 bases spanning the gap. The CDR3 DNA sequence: TGTGCCAGCTCACCACCTGTCGCAGACAGTTCGAAGTATTTT. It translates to CASSPPVADSSKYF.

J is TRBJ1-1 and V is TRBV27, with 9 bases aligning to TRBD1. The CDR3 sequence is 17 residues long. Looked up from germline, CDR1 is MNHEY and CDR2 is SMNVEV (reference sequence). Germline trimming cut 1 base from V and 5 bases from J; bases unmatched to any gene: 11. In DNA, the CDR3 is TGTGCCAGCAGTTTATTCTCCCGGGGACAGGGCGGGACTGAAGCTTTCTTT. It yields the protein CASSLFSRGQGGTEAFF.

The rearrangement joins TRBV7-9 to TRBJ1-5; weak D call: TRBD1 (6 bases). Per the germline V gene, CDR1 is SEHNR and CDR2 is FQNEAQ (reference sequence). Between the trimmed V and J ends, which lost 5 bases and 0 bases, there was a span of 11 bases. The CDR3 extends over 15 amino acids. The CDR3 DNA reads TGTGCCAGCAGCCTCACGGGACATAGCAATCAGCCCCAGCATTTT. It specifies CASSLTGHSNQPQHF.

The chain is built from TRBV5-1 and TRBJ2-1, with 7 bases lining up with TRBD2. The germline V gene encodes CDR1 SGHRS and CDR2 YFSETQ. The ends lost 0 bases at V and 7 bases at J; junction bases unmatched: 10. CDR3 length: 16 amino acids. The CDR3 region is CASSLVVGGSSNEQFF. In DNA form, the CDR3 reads TGCGCCAGCAGCTTGGTGGTTGGCGGGAGTAGTAATGAGCAGTTCTTC.

The CDR3 DNA is TGTGCCAGCAGTCCACAGGGCATCTATGGCTACACCTTC. Its translation: CASSPQGIYGYTF. The V call is TRBV11-2, the J call TRBJ1-2; maybe TRBD1 (6 bases). This CDR3 has 13 amino acids. V dropped 6 bases and J dropped 4 bases, with 12 bases sitting between them. The germline CDR1 and CDR2 sequences are SGHAT and FQNNGV. Together with reference TRBV11-2 and TRBJ1-2, the CDR3 gives the full variable domain: EAGVAQSPRYKIIEKRQSVAFWCNPISGHATLYWYQQILGQGPKLLIQFQNNGVVDDSQLPKDRFSAERLKGVDSTLKIQPAKLEDSAVYLCASSPQGIYGYTFGSGTRLTVV.

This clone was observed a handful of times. CDR3 protein: CASRGDRAYGYTF. The DNA of the CDR3 is TGTGCCAGCAGAGGAGACAGGGCCTATGGCTACACCTTC. This chain links TRBV6-5 with TRBJ1-2; 7 bases match TRBD1. The length of the CDR3 is 13 residues. The junction had 5 bases not matched to a gene; V was cut back by 6 bases and J by 4 bases. Per the germline V gene, CDR1 is MNHEY and CDR2 is SVGAGI.

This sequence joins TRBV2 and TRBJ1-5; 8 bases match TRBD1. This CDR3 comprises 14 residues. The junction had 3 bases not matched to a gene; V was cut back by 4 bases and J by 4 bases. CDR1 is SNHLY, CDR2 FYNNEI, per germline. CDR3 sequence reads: CASSVGDRNQPQHF. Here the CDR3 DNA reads TGTGCCAGCAGTGTTGGGGACAGGAATCAGCCCCAGCATTTT.

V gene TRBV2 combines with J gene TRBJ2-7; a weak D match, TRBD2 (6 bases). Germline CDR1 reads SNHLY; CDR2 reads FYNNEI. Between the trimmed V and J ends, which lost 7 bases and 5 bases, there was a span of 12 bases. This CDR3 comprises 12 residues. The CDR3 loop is CASKEGGHEQYF. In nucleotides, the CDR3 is TGTGCCAGCAAGGAGGGCGGCCACGAGCAGTACTTC. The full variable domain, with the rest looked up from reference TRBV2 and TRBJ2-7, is EPEVTQTPSHQVTQMGQEVILRCVPISNHLYFYWYRQILGQKVEFLVSFYNNEISEKSEIFDDQFSVERPDGSNFTLKIRSTKLEDSAMYFCASKEGGHEQYFGPGTRLTVT.